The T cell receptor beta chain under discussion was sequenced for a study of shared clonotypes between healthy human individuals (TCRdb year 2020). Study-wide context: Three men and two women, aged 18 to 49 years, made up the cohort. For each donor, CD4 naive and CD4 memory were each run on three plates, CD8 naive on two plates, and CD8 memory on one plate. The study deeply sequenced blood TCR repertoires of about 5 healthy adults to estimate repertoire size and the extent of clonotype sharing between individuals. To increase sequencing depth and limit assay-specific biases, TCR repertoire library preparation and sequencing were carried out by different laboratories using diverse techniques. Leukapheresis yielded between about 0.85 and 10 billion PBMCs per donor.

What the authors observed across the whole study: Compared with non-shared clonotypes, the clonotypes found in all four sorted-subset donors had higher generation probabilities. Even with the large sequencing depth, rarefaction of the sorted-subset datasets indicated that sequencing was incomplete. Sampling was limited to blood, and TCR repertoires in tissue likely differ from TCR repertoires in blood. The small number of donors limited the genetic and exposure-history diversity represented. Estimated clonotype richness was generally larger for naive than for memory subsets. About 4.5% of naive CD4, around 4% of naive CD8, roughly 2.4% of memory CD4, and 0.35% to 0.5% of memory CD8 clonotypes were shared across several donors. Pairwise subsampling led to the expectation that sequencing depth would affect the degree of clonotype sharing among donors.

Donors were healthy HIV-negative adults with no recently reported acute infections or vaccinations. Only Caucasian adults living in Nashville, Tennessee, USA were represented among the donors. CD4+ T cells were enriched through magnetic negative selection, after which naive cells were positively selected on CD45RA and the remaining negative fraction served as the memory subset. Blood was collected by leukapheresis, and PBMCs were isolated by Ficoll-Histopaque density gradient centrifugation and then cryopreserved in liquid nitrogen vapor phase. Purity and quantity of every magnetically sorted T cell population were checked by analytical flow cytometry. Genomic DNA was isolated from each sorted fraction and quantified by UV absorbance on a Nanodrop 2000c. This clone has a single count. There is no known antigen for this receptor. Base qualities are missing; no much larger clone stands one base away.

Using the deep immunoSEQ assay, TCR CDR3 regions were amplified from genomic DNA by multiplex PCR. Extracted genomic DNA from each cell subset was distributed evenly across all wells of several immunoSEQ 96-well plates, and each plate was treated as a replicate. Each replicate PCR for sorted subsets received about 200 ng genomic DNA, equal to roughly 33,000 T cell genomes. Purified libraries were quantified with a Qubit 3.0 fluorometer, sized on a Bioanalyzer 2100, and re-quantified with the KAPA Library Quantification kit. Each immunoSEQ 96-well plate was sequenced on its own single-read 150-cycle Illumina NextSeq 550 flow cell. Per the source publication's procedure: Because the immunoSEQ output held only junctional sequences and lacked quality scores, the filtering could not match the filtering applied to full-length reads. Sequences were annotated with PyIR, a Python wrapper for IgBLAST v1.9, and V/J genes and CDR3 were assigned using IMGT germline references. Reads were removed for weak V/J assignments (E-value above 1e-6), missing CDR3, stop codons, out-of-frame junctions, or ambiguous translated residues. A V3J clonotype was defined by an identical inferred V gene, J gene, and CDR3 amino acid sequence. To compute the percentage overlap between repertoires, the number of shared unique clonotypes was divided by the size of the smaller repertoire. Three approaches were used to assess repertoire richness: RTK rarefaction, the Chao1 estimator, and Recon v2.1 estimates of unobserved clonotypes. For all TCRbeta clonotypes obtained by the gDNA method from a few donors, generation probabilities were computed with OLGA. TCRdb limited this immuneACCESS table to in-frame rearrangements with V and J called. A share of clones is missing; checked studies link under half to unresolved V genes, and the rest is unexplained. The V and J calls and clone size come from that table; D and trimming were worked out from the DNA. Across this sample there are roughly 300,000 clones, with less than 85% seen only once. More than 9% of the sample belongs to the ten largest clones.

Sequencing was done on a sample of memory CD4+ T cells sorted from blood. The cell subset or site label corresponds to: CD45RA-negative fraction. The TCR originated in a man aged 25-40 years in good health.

The bases are TGTGCCAGCACACCTGGGGGTCTACTAGGGAGCTCCTACGAGCAGTACTTC. Its product reads: CASTPGGLLGSSYEQYF. This receptor chain uses TRBV28 and TRBJ2-7; the D gene is perhaps TRBD1 or TRBD2, each of them matching over 5 bases. The germline V gene gives CDR1 as MDHEN and CDR2 as SYDVKM. Taken from cysteine to phenylalanine, the CDR3 has 17 residues. This entry keeps only the CDR3 DNA: 51 bases, framed from base 1. V is shortened by 7 bases, J by 0 bases, and the region joining them spans 22 bases.